What follows are 28 T cell receptor beta chains derived from one specimen sequenced in a study of chemoradiotherapy in HPV16-positive cancers. Some clones are missing from TCRdb's copy, which holds only in-frame ones; the method was immunoSEQ multiplex PCR. In the table there are roughly 21,000 clones, more than 70% of which are singletons. The sample here was blood, taken from a patient who underwent chemoradiotherapy. Receptors originate from a human donor with HPV-associated anogenital cancer.

J is TRBJ1-2 and V is TRBV9; no firm D call. The CDR3 sequence is 14 residues long. Germline lookup yields CDR1 SGDLS and CDR2 YYNGEE. With 3 bases removed from V and 7 bases from J, the gap between germline ends came to 16 bases. CDR3 in amino acids: CASSAGVPPTGYTF. Written as DNA, the CDR3 is TGTGCCAGCAGCGCCGGGGTCCCCCCGACTGGCTACACCTTC.

The chain is built from TRBV18 and TRBJ2-1, with D perhaps TRBD2 (5 bases). CDR1 is KGHSH and CDR2 is LQKENI in the germline V gene. Trimming removed 2 bases at V and 1 base at J, with 9 bases between. This CDR3 has 15 amino acids. The CDR3 region has the DNA TGTGCCAGCTCACCAGCCGGGGTATCCTACAATGAGCAGTTCTTC. It codes for CASSPAGVSYNEQFF.

In its sample, this clone was seen once. The chain employs TRBV5-1 and TRBJ1-4; D gene ambiguous. The CDR3 covers 16 residues. Germline V gives CDR1 SGHRS, CDR2 YFSETQ. With 2 bases removed from V and 0 bases from J, the gap between germline ends came to 11 bases. The CDR3 sequence is CASSFTSPTTNEKLFF. The CDR3 DNA follows: TGCGCCAGCAGCTTCACCAGTCCGACAACTAATGAAAAACTGTTTTTT.

This clone was seen only once. The V and J genes are TRBV18 and TRBJ2-5, with D hard to call. V lost 3 bases and J lost 1, with 6 bases in between. Germline CDR1 and CDR2: KGHSH and LQKENI. CDR3 length equals 13 residues. Here the CDR3 DNA reads TGTGCCAGCTCACCGAACCTCCAAGAGACCCAGTACTTC. Its protein product is CASSPNLQETQYF.

This clone appeared a few times. The chain is built from TRBV28 and TRBJ1-2; D not certain. Per the germline V gene, CDR1 is MDHEN and CDR2 is SYDVKM. Trimming took 3 bases from V and 8 from J, leaving 10 bases between them. The CDR3 covers 12 residues. CDR3 sequence (DNA): TGTGCCAGCAGTTTCAAGCCGGGCGGCTACACCTTC. Residues: CASSFKPGGYTF.

This clone has only one observation. This chain connects TRBV10-1 to TRBJ2-7; 9 bases fit TRBD2. Germline V gives CDR1 WNHNN, CDR2 SYGVQD (reference sequence). CDR3 length: 14 amino acids. Losses at the gene ends were 5 bases for V and 0 bases for J; bases not matched to a gene: 2. The CDR3: CASSSGRPSYEQYF. CDR3 nucleotides: TGCGCCAGCAGTAGCGGGAGGCCCTCCTACGAGCAGTACTTC.

The sample holds a few counts of this clone. The J gene is TRBJ1-1, the V gene TRBV18; tentatively, D is TRBD1 (5 bases). Germline CDR1 reads KGHSH; CDR2 reads LQKENI. This CDR3 is built from 13 residues. The V gene lost 4 bases and the J gene lost 2 bases, with 8 bases spanning the gap. CDR3 coding DNA: TGTGCCAGCTCACTCGGGACCAACACTGAAGCTTTCTTT. This gives the protein CASSLGTNTEAFF.

The V gene is TRBV18, the J gene TRBJ1-1; TRBD1 matches at 8 bases. The length of the CDR3 is 13 residues. The ends lost 6 bases at V and 4 bases at J; junction bases unmatched: 4. Germline V gene lookup returns CDR1 KGHSH and CDR2 LQKENI. CDR3 DNA: TGTGCCAGCTCCGGGGACAGGACCACTGAAGCTTTCTTT. The encoded protein is CASSGDRTTEAFF.

This clone was seen a single time. The chain combines TRBV18 with TRBJ1-4; D is perhaps TRBD1 (5 bases). Germline V gene sequence: CDR1 KGHSH, CDR2 LQKENI. This CDR3 spans 13 amino acids. Trimming shortened V by 3 bases and J by 7 bases, and 9 bases separated the two germline ends. CDR3 region: CASSPGLFEKLFF. CDR3 nucleotide sequence: TGTGCCAGCTCACCGGGACTCTTTGAAAAACTGTTTTTT. Supplemented by reference TRBV18 and TRBJ1-4, the full variable domain reads NAGVMQNPRHLVRRRGQEARLRCSPMKGHSHVYWYRQLPEEGLKFMVYLQKENIIDESGMPKERFSAEFPKEGPSILRIQQVVRGDSAAYFCASSPGLFEKLFFGSGTQLSVL.

This chain uses TRBV4-3 with TRBJ1-2; 10 nucleotides line up with TRBD1. The junction had 7 bases not matched to a gene; V was cut back by 3 bases and J by 6 bases. This CDR3 is built from 15 residues. Looked up from germline, CDR1 is LGHNA and CDR2 is YSLEER. DNA of the CDR3: TGCGCCAGCAGCCACGACCCGGGACAGGGGAATGGCTACACCTTC. Translation: CASSHDPGQGNGYTF.

This chain joins TRBV28 and TRBJ2-7, with a tentative D call TRBD2 (7 bases). The ends were cut back, 8 bases at V and 3 bases at J, with 20 bases in the middle. Germline-derived CDR1 and CDR2 are MDHEN and SYDVKM. CDR3 length: 15 amino acids. Here the CDR3 reads CASSKGGTTNYEQYF. CDR3 bases: TGTGCCAGCTCAAAAGGGGGGACTACCAACTACGAGCAGTACTTC.

This chain uses TRBV29-1 with TRBJ2-1; 12 bases line up with TRBD2. The CDR3 is 17 amino acids. Trimming cost V 8 bases and J 0 bases; bases outside gene matches: 11. Germline CDR1 reads SQVTM; CDR2 reads ANQGSEA. The DNA for the CDR3 is TGCAGCCTGCGACTAGCGGGAGAGTCCAGCTCCTACAATGAGCAGTTCTTC. Amino acids: CSLRLAGESSSYNEQFF.

Note on this clone: In the same sample, other DNA sequences code for this CDR3. The chain carries TRBV11-2 and TRBJ2-3, with 7 bases identical to TRBD1. V was pared by 5 bases and J by 2 bases, with 7 bases of the junction left unmatched. Germline lookup yields CDR1 SGHAT and CDR2 FQNNGV. The CDR3 is 15 residues long. The CDR3 loop reads CASSQWTGTTDTQYF. The CDR3, as DNA: TGTGCCAGCAGCCAATGGACAGGAACCACAGATACGCAGTATTTT.

The chain links TRBV11-2 to TRBJ2-5, with TRBD2 identical over 9 bases. Germline V CDR1 and CDR2: SGHAT, FQNNGV. Trimming removed 4 bases from V and 4 bases from J; junction bases left unmatched: 10. This CDR3 contains 16 residues. The CDR3 loop is CASSWGRIAGVETQYF. The CDR3 DNA follows: TGTGCCAGCAGCTGGGGGAGGATAGCGGGGGTAGAGACCCAGTACTTC.

J is TRBJ1-4 and V is TRBV4-3, with D tentatively TRBD1 (5 bases). This CDR3 region has 15 residues. The germline V gene encodes CDR1 LGHNA and CDR2 YSLEER. V dropped 1 base and J dropped 8 bases, with 14 bases sitting between them. CDR3 nucleotide sequence: TGCGCCAGCAGCCAAGTAGGCTCCGGGGGAGAAAAACTGTTTTTT. Residues: CASSQVGSGGEKLFF.

DNA for the CDR3: TGTGCCATGTCGTCAAACTACAATGAGCAGTTCTTC. This encodes CAMSSNYNEQFF. The V call is TRBV10-3, the J call TRBJ2-1; D remains ambiguous. V was cut by 9 bases and J by 3 bases, with 9 bases left in between. Per the germline V gene, CDR1 is ENHRY and CDR2 is SYGVKD. The CDR3 has 12 residues.

The rearrangement uses TRBV11-2 and TRBJ2-1; 12 bases match TRBD2. This CDR3 comprises 15 residues. With V trimmed by 3 bases and J by 8 bases, 5 bases remained unmatched. Germline lookup yields CDR1 SGHAT and CDR2 FQNNGV. The DNA for the CDR3 is TGTGCCAGCAGCTTCCGACTAGCGGGGGTGGATGAGCAGTTCTTC. Amino acids: CASSFRLAGVDEQFF.

This chain links TRBV9 with TRBJ2-5; 7 nucleotides line up with TRBD2. Germline V gene sequence: CDR1 SGDLS, CDR2 YYNGEE. This CDR3 comprises 15 residues. The ends lost 7 bases at V and 2 bases at J; junction bases unmatched: 11. This CDR3 is CASARGDYAQETQYF. In nucleotides, the CDR3 is TGTGCCAGCGCCCGCGGGGACTACGCACAAGAGACCCAGTACTTC.

The V call is TRBV2, the J call TRBJ2-5, with TRBD2 matching 8 bases. The junction had 5 bases not matched to a gene; V was cut back by 5 bases and J by 3 bases. This CDR3 comprises 14 residues. Per the germline V gene, CDR1 is SNHLY and CDR2 is FYNNEI. This CDR3 is CASSRSGVEETQYF. The CDR3 region has the DNA TGTGCCAGCAGTCGTAGCGGGGTTGAAGAGACCCAGTACTTC.

The CDR3 sequence is CASSLTQNMNTEAFF. DNA for the CDR3: TGTGCCAGCAGCTTAACCCAGAACATGAACACTGAAGCTTTCTTT. The V call is TRBV7-3, the J call TRBJ1-1, with no clear D. This CDR3 contains 15 residues. V dropped 0 bases and J dropped 0 bases, with 8 bases sitting between them. CDR1 SGHTA and CDR2 FQGTGA come from the germline V gene. Filled out from reference TRBV7-3 and TRBJ1-1, the complete variable domain reads GAGVSQTPSNKVTEKGKYVELRCDPISGHTALYWYRQSLGQGPEFLIYFQGTGAADDSGLPNDRFFAVRPEGSVSTLKIQRTERGDSAVYLCASSLTQNMNTEAFFGQGTRLTVV.

This chain links TRBV28 with TRBJ2-7; 8 bases map to TRBD2. Losses at the gene ends were 5 bases for V and 7 bases for J; bases not matched to a gene: 13. The CDR3 has 15 residues. Per germline, CDR1 MDHEN and CDR2 SYDVKM. The CDR3 protein is CASSLSGMGVREQYF. CDR3 bases: TGTGCCAGCAGTCTTAGCGGGATGGGTGTACGGGAGCAGTACTTC.

The V call is TRBV28, the J call TRBJ1-5; possibly TRBD1 for D (6 bases). Germline CDR1 reads MDHEN; CDR2 reads SYDVKM. The CDR3 contains 17 residues. Trimming took 7 bases from V and 1 from J, leaving 20 bases between them. This CDR3 is CASTPVGRGLSNQPQHF. Written as DNA, the CDR3 is TGTGCCAGCACCCCTGTCGGCAGGGGACTAAGCAATCAGCCCCAGCATTTT. Using reference TRBV28 and TRBJ1-5 for the parts outside the CDR3, the full variable domain is DVKVTQSSRYLVKRTGEKVFLECVQDMDHENMFWYRQDPGLGLRLIYFSYDVKMKEKGDIPEGYSVSREKKERFSLILESASTNQTSMYLCASTPVGRGLSNQPQHFGDGTRLSIL.

The J gene is TRBJ2-5, the V gene TRBV10-3, with unresolved D. V was cut by 2 bases and J by 10 bases, with 26 bases left in between. Germline CDR1 reads ENHRY; CDR2 reads SYGVKD. The CDR3 is made up of 17 amino acids. The CDR3 is CAISERPSSALRSSQYF. CDR3 coding DNA: TGTGCCATCAGTGAGAGGCCCAGCAGCGCCCTTAGGTCGAGCCAGTACTTC.

The chain has TRBV29-1 and TRBJ2-2; tentative D call: TRBD2 (7 bases). The germline V gene has CDR1 SQVTM and CDR2 ANQGSEA. CDR3 length: 14 residues. Trimming shortened V by 4 bases and J by 7 bases, and 16 bases separated the two germline ends. CDR3 in amino acids: CSVGGGARIGELFF. The CDR3 bases are TGCAGCGTTGGTGGGGGGGCGCGTATCGGGGAGCTGTTTTTT.

J is TRBJ1-2 and V is TRBV5-1, with a tentative D call TRBD1 (6 bases). Per germline, CDR1 SGHRS and CDR2 YFSETQ. V lost 2 bases and J lost 7, with 21 bases in between. The CDR3 sequence is 16 residues long. The CDR3 nucleotides are TGCGCCAGCAGCTTCTATGCGGCAGGGGTCAAATCTGGCTACACCTTC. Residues: CASSFYAAGVKSGYTF.

The chain is built from TRBV20-1 and TRBJ1-1; 9 bases are a match to TRBD1. This CDR3 spans 11 amino acids. The V segment lost 2 bases and the J segment 12 bases; nucleotides outside the gene matches: 4. CDR1 and CDR2 (germline): DFQATT, SNEGSKA (reference sequence). The chain's CDR3 is CSARSGTGTFF. CDR3 coding DNA: TGCAGTGCTAGATCCGGGACAGGGACTTTCTTT.

The chain recombines TRBV2 with TRBJ1-2, with 9 bases lining up with TRBD1. Germline V gene sequence: CDR1 SNHLY, CDR2 FYNNEI. The CDR3 totals 13 residues. The trim removed 6 bases at V and 7 bases at J, leaving 6 bases unmatched. The DNA of the CDR3 is TGTGCCAGCAGGGCCGGGACAGGGAGTGGCTACACCTTC. Its protein product is CASRAGTGSGYTF.

The J gene is TRBJ2-2, the V gene TRBV5-6; either TRBD1 or TRBD2 may supply D (5 bases each). The CDR3 is 15 amino acids. V was pared by 0 bases and J by 3 bases, with 9 bases between. Germline V gives CDR1 SGHDT, CDR2 YYEEEE. The CDR3 sequence is CASSLVQGDTGELFF. DNA for the CDR3: TGTGCCAGCAGCTTGGTCCAGGGAGACACCGGGGAGCTGTTTTTT.